Listed here are 27 T cell receptor beta chains from one sample, sequenced in a study of PD-L1 blockade in urothelial cancer. The time point was: pretreatment peripheral blood. Profiled with immunoSEQ multiplex PCR; TCRdb holds only in-frame clones, not every one. Among tens of thousands of clones listed, around four fifths were seen once. The starting material was PBMCs, obtained around atezolizumab (anti-PD-L1) treatment. These receptors came from a man aged 40-49 years with urothelial cancer.

This sequence joins TRBV28 and TRBJ1-5; 7 bases are a match to TRBD1. Germline V gives CDR1 MDHEN, CDR2 SYDVKM. With 7 bases clipped from V and 4 bases from J, the junction kept 4 bases outside the gene matches. CDR3 length: 13 residues. The CDR3 DNA reads TGTGCCAGCAACGACAGGGAAAATCAGCCCCAGCATTTT. Translating it yields CASNDRENQPQHF.

The CDR3 DNA reads TGTGCCAGCAGCTGGGACGGGCGGGGGAGCACAGATACGCAGTATTTT. This gives the protein CASSWDGRGSTDTQYF. The V gene is TRBV7-2, the J gene TRBJ2-3, with TRBD2 identical over 7 bases. From germline, CDR1 is SGHTA and CDR2 FQGNSA. Losses at the gene ends were 4 bases for V and 0 bases for J; bases not matched to a gene: 7. The CDR3 is 16 amino acids.

The chain couples TRBV30 to TRBJ1-2; maybe TRBD1 (5 bases). CDR3 length equals 13 residues. Germline V gene sequence: CDR1 GTSNPN, CDR2 SVGIG (reference sequence). V was cut by 2 bases and J by 5 bases, with 12 bases left in between. CDR3 sequence reads: CAWSLTGTYGYTF. As DNA, the CDR3 is TGTGCCTGGAGTCTAACCGGGACTTATGGCTACACCTTC.

This chain connects TRBV5-1 to TRBJ2-1; the match to TRBD2 covers 10 bases. Trimming cost V 4 bases and J 0 bases; bases outside gene matches: 7. This CDR3 contains 17 residues. Germline CDR1 is SGHRS and CDR2 is YFSETQ. The CDR3 here is CASSHGLAVSSYNEQFF. The CDR3 DNA sequence: TGCGCCAGCAGCCACGGACTAGCGGTAAGCTCCTACAATGAGCAGTTCTTC.

This chain joins TRBV4-1 and TRBJ2-5; 9 nucleotides line up with TRBD2. J gave up 4 bases and V 2 bases, and 11 bases lay outside the gene matches. CDR3 length: 17 residues. Germline assignment: CDR1 MGHRA and CDR2 YSYEKL. CDR3 residues: CASSQLRRREGVETQYF. The CDR3 bases are TGCGCCAGCAGCCAACTAAGGAGGCGGGAGGGGGTAGAGACCCAGTACTTC.

The chain couples TRBV28 to TRBJ2-7, with 9 bases aligning to TRBD1. The CDR3 is 13 residues long. Trimming took 8 bases from V and 5 from J; bases not matched to a gene: 7. Germline CDR1 MDHEN, CDR2 SYDVKM. The CDR3 region is CASVLTGGDEQYF. The CDR3 nucleotides read TGTGCCAGCGTCCTGACAGGGGGGGACGAGCAGTACTTC.

The chain has TRBV5-1 and TRBJ1-1; TRBD1 matches at 10 bases. The V segment lost 0 bases and the J segment 4 bases; nucleotides outside the gene matches: 0. Germline lookup yields CDR1 SGHRS and CDR2 YFSETQ. CDR3 length: 14 amino acids. DNA of the CDR3: TGCGCCAGCAGCTTGGGGACAGGGGGCACTGAAGCTTTCTTT. Encoded protein: CASSLGTGGTEAFF.

The chain carries TRBV5-6 and TRBJ1-1; D unresolved. V was pared by 5 bases and J by 4 bases, with 9 bases between. Looked up from germline, CDR1 is SGHDT and CDR2 is YYEEEE. The CDR3 spans 12 residues. The CDR3 spells CASSLQLTEAFF. CDR3 coding DNA: TGTGCCAGCAGTTTACAGCTCACTGAAGCTTTCTTT.

The rearrangement joins TRBV10-2 to TRBJ2-7, with 9 bases fitting TRBD1. The V gene end was trimmed by 1 base and the J gene end by 6 bases; junction bases not matched to a gene: 7. CDR1 is WSHSY and CDR2 is SAAADI in the germline V gene. This CDR3 contains 15 residues. DNA for the CDR3: TGCGCCAGCAGTGAGTTCGGGACAGGGATGGTCGAGCAGTACTTC. Its translation is CASSEFGTGMVEQYF.

The J gene is TRBJ1-1, the V gene TRBV5-6; a possible D gene is TRBD1 (5 bases). Deletions cut 4 bases from V and 2 bases from J, with 15 bases between. This CDR3 is 15 amino acids long. CDR1 SGHDT and CDR2 YYEEEE come from the germline V gene. The DNA of the CDR3 is TGTGCCAGCAGCGTGAGGGACTTCTATAACACTGAAGCTTTCTTT. Translating gives CASSVRDFYNTEAFF.

The CDR3 DNA follows: TGTGCCAGCAGCACCAACTCCTACAGGGGGAAGACTGAAGCTTTCTTT. Amino acid sequence: CASSTNSYRGKTEAFF. V gene TRBV13 combines with J gene TRBJ1-1; 8 bases line up with TRBD1. Germline V CDR1 and CDR2: PRHDT, FYEKMQ (reference sequence). Unmatched junction bases numbered 13, after V lost 5 bases and J lost 5 bases. The CDR3 spans 16 residues.

The rearrangement links TRBV5-1 to TRBJ2-1; a weak D match, TRBD2 (6 bases). CDR3 length: 16 amino acids. With 7 bases removed from V and 9 bases from J, the gap between germline ends came to 26 bases. The germline V gene has CDR1 SGHRS and CDR2 YFSETQ. CDR3 loop: CASGGIGAGRTSEQFF. The CDR3 DNA is TGCGCCAGCGGGGGGATCGGGGCAGGCCGGACCAGTGAGCAGTTCTTC. Full variable domain (outside the CDR3, taken from reference TRBV5-1 and TRBJ2-1): KAGVTQTPRYLIKTRGQQVTLSCSPISGHRSVSWYQQTPGQGLQFLFEYFSETQRNKGNFPGRFSGRQFSNSRSEMNVSTLELGDSALYLCASGGIGAGRTSEQFFGPGTRLTVL.

The rearrangement joins TRBV5-1 to TRBJ2-7; D might be TRBD1 (7 bases). The CDR3 contains 16 residues. In germline, CDR1 is SGHRS, CDR2 YFSETQ. Trimming took off 2 bases at V and 4 bases at J, with 19 bases between the two ends. The chain's CDR3 is CASSFRTGEAAYEQYF. CDR3 coding DNA: TGCGCCAGCAGCTTCCGTACAGGGGAGGCGGCATACGAGCAGTACTTC.

The CDR3 sequence is CASSSRGTAEAFF. CDR3 in DNA: TGTGCCAGCAGTTCAAGGGGGACAGCCGAAGCTTTCTTT. V gene TRBV6-4 combines with J gene TRBJ1-1, with 7 bases identical to TRBD1. Trimming took 5 bases from V and 8 from J; bases not matched to a gene: 8. The CDR3 runs 13 residues. Per the germline V gene, CDR1 is MRHNA and CDR2 is SNTAGT.

This clone was seen a single time. The gene calls are TRBV27 and TRBJ2-2; 8 positions agree with TRBD2. The CDR3 length is 17 residues. Germline V lookup: CDR1 MNHEY, CDR2 SMNVEV (reference sequence). The V gene end was trimmed by 6 bases and the J gene end by 5 bases; junction bases not matched to a gene: 14. DNA of the CDR3: TGTGCCAGCAGAGGGTTGGGACTAGTTGGAGGAACCGGGGAGCTGTTTTTT. It codes for CASRGLGLVGGTGELFF.

The V and J genes are TRBV30 and TRBJ1-6; D unclear. Germline CDR1 is GTSNPN and CDR2 is SVGIG (reference sequence). CDR3 length: 15 residues. V lost 0 bases to trimming and J lost 7 bases, with 13 bases between them. The CDR3 protein is CAWSVNLTPNSPLHF. CDR3 bases: TGTGCCTGGAGTGTGAACCTGACTCCAAATTCACCCCTCCACTTT.

This clone was observed a single time. J is TRBJ2-4 and V is TRBV27; 7 bases line up with TRBD1. Losses at the gene ends were 4 bases for V and 12 bases for J; bases not matched to a gene: 9. The CDR3 contains 13 residues. CDR1 and CDR2 from the germline V gene are MNHEY and SMNVEV (reference sequence). In DNA, the CDR3 is TGTGCCAGCAGTTCCCTGACAGGGTCTTCTCAGTACTTC. Its translation is CASSSLTGSSQYF.

This clone was picked up one time. The genes are TRBV18 and TRBJ2-7, with 7 bases identical to TRBD1. Germline V gene lookup returns CDR1 KGHSH and CDR2 LQKENI. This CDR3 is 14 amino acids long. With V trimmed by 5 bases and J by 3 bases, 7 bases remained unmatched. CDR3 DNA sequence: TGTGCCAGCTCATTTGCGACAGGGAACTACGAGCAGTACTTC. It is translated as CASSFATGNYEQYF.

V is TRBV7-6 and J is TRBJ1-2; D gene ambiguous. The CDR3 runs to 13 residues. Trimming cost V 6 bases and J 6 bases, with 14 bases left between them. Germline values: CDR1 SGHVS, CDR2 FNYEAQ. The CDR3 is CASSLTALDGYTF. DNA of the CDR3: TGTGCCAGCAGTTTAACAGCTTTGGATGGCTACACCTTC.

This sequence joins TRBV19 and TRBJ2-4, with D tentatively TRBD1 (6 bases). This CDR3 spans 13 amino acids. V was cut by 8 bases and J by 9 bases, with 17 bases left in between. The germline CDR1 and CDR2 sequences are LNHDA and SQIVND (reference sequence). The CDR3 spells CASCPLGAAIQYF. DNA of the CDR3: TGTGCCAGTTGCCCCTTGGGGGCGGCCATTCAGTACTTC.

The V call is TRBV18, the J call TRBJ1-1; TRBD1 agrees at 8 bases. V dropped 0 bases and J dropped 8; count of bases not matched to a gene: 11. CDR3 length: 16 amino acids. Germline V gene lookup returns CDR1 KGHSH and CDR2 LQKENI. This CDR3 reads CASSPPMTGARSEAFF. The CDR3 region has the DNA TGTGCCAGCTCACCACCTATGACAGGGGCACGCAGCGAAGCTTTCTTT. The variable domain in full, with the rest retrieved from reference TRBV18 and TRBJ1-1, is NAGVMQNPRHLVRRRGQEARLRCSPMKGHSHVYWYRQLPEEGLKFMVYLQKENIIDESGMPKERFSAEFPKEGPSILRIQQVVRGDSAAYFCASSPPMTGARSEAFFGQGTRLTVV.

V is TRBV7-2 and J is TRBJ2-7; D may be TRBD2 (5 bases). CDR3 length: 13 amino acids. CDR1 is SGHTA and CDR2 is FQGNSA in the germline V gene. Trimming took 3 bases from V and 3 from J, leaving 9 bases between them. CDR3 bases: TGTGCCAGCAGCTTGGAGGTCAGCTACGAGCAGTACTTC. Translated, it gives CASSLEVSYEQYF.

The chain carries TRBV10-3 and TRBJ2-3, with TRBD2 matching over 8 bases. Germline V lookup: CDR1 ENHRY, CDR2 SYGVKD. The junction had 2 bases not matched to a gene; V was cut back by 6 bases and J by 0 bases. The CDR3 is 14 amino acids. The CDR3 spells CAIRASGSTDTQYF. In DNA form, the CDR3 reads TGTGCCATCAGGGCTAGCGGGAGCACAGATACGCAGTATTTT.

The V gene is TRBV5-4, the J gene TRBJ2-7, with TRBD1 as a possible D gene (6 bases). CDR1 and CDR2 from the germline V gene are SGHNT and YYREEE (reference sequence). Trimming left V 4 bases short and J 4 bases short, with 18 bases between. CDR3 length equals 15 residues. CDR3 sequence (DNA): TGTGCCAGCAGCGACACCGGGACACGGCGATACGAGCAGTACTTC. Amino acid sequence: CASSDTGTRRYEQYF.

The V call is TRBV30, the J call TRBJ2-7, with 10 bases fitting TRBD1. The germline gives CDR1 GTSNPN, CDR2 SVGIG (reference sequence). This CDR3 has 14 amino acids. V trimming: 2 bases; J trimming: 2 bases; junction bases outside the gene matches: 3. CDR3 DNA sequence: TGTGCCTGGAGTCGGGACAGGGGCACCTACGAGCAGTACTTC. This encodes CAWSRDRGTYEQYF.

The chain joins TRBV11-2 to TRBJ2-7; possible D gene TRBD2, 6 bases. CDR3 length: 15 residues. V lost 4 bases, J lost 3 bases, and 16 bases lay in between. The V gene's germline CDR1 is SGHAT and CDR2 FQNNGV. The CDR3 DNA reads TGTGCCAGCAGCTCCTCCTGGGGGGAAAGCTACGAGCAGTACTTC. Translated: CASSSSWGESYEQYF.

V and J are TRBV5-1 and TRBJ1-6; D possibly corresponds to TRBD1 (5 bases). V was trimmed by 2 bases and J by 6 bases, leaving 9 bases between them. This CDR3 is 14 amino acids long. CDR1 is SGHRS, CDR2 YFSETQ, per germline. The CDR3 protein is CASSFYRFNSPLHF. The CDR3 DNA reads TGCGCCAGCAGCTTTTACAGGTTTAATTCACCCCTCCACTTT.